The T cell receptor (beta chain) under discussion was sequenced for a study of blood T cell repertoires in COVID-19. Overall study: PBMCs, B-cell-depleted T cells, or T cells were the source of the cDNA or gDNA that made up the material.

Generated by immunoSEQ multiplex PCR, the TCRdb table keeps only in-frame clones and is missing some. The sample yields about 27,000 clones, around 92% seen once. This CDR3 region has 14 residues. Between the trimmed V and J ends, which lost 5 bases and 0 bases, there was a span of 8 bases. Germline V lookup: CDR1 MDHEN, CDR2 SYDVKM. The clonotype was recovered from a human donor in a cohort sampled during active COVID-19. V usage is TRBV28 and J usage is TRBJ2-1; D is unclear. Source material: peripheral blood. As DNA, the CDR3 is TGTGCCAGCAGTGCTACCTTCTCCTACAATGAGCAGTTCTTC. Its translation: CASSATFSYNEQFF.